The sample holds a few counts of the clone carrying this T cell receptor (beta chain). CDR1 and CDR2 from the germline V gene are SGHRS and YFSETQ. V shed 0 bases, J shed 8 bases, and the junction held 3 bases outside the gene matches. This CDR3 has 14 residues. This entry is derived from a study of T-cell reconstitution after alpha-beta-depleted transplantation in children. TCRbeta library preparation incorporated unique molecular identifiers. TCRdb passed the PCR reads through MiXCR, listing each CDR3 protein once. Among about 200,000 distinct CDR3 sequences listed, just over 14% were seen once. The rearrangement joins TRBV5-1 to TRBJ2-3; 10 bases match TRBD2. The TCR originated in a human donor who donated a stem cell graft to a child with acute lymphoblastic leukemia. This material consisted of PBMCs from the stem cell graft donor, taken from the stem cell graft. Here the CDR3 DNA reads TGCGCCAGCAGCTTGGGGCTAGCGGGAGCTACGCAGTATTTT. It codes for CASSLGLAGATQYF.